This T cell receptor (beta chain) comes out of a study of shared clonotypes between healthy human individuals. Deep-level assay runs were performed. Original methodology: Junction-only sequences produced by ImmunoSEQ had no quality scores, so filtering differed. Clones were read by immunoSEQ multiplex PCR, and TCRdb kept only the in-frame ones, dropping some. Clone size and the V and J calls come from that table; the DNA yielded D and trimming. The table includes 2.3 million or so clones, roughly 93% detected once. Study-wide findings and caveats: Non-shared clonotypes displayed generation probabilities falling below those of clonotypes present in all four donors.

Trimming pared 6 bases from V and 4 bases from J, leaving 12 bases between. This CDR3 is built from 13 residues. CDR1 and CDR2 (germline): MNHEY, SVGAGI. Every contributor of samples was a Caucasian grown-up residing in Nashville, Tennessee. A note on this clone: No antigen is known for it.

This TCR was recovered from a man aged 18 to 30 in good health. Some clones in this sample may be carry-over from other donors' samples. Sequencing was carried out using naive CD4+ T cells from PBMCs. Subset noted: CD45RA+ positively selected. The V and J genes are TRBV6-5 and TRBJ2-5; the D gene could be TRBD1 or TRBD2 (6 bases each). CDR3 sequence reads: CASRLPGAETQYF. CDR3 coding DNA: TGTGCCAGCAGACTACCGGGGGCAGAGACCCAGTACTTC.